The next 5 T cell receptor beta chains were all read from a single sample in a study of cytomegalovirus exposure and HLA in healthy donors. Amplification used 60 Vbeta primers and 13 Jbeta primers. Assay: immunoSEQ multiplex PCR; the TCRdb copy retains only in-frame clones and omits some. The sample yields around 200,000 clones, about four fifths seen once. Sequenced sample: PBMCs. The receptors stem from a man younger than 45 in good health and CMV-seropositive.

CDR3 amino acids: CASSLGGGSREQYF. The CDR3 DNA is TGTGCCAGCAGCTTAGGAGGCGGAAGTCGAGAGCAGTACTTC. The chain combines TRBV11-1 with TRBJ2-7; D gene unclear. Looked up from germline, CDR1 is SGHAT and CDR2 is FQDESV (reference sequence). There are 14 residues in the CDR3. V shed 1 base and J shed 7 bases, with 14 bases lying between them.

This chain links TRBV11-2 with TRBJ1-5; a possible D gene is TRBD1 (6 bases). With 6 bases removed from V and 3 bases from J, the gap between germline ends came to 18 bases. The CDR3 has 16 residues. Germline CDR1 SGHAT, CDR2 FQNNGV. CDR3 amino acids: CASSPAAGGANQPQHF. The CDR3 coding sequence is TGTGCCAGCAGTCCTGCAGCGGGGGGGGCCAATCAGCCCCAGCATTTT. Filled out from reference TRBV11-2 and TRBJ1-5, the complete variable domain reads EAGVAQSPRYKIIEKRQSVAFWCNPISGHATLYWYQQILGQGPKLLIQFQNNGVVDDSQLPKDRFSAERLKGVDSTLKIQPAKLEDSAVYLCASSPAAGGANQPQHFGDGTRLSIL.

This rearrangement joins TRBV11-3 to TRBJ2-5; the match to TRBD1 covers 7 bases. Germline loops: CDR1 SGHNT, CDR2 YENEEA. With 5 bases clipped from V and 1 base from J, the junction kept 4 bases outside the gene matches. The CDR3 contains 14 residues. The CDR3 sequence is CASSPGTAQETQYF. CDR3 DNA: TGTGCCAGCAGCCCCGGGACAGCCCAAGAGACCCAGTACTTC.

The chain recombines TRBV7-9 with TRBJ2-5; possible D gene TRBD1, 5 bases. The CDR3 sequence is 15 residues long. Germline V gene lookup returns CDR1 SEHNR and CDR2 FQNEAQ (reference sequence). V was clipped by 0 bases and J by 5 bases, with 13 bases between them. The CDR3, as DNA: TGTGCCAGCAGCTTAGCGCCCAGGGTTCAGGAGACCCAGTACTTC. Translated, it gives CASSLAPRVQETQYF.

The chain is built from TRBV11-2 and TRBJ1-3; TRBD1 is a possible D gene (5 bases). Germline V gene lookup returns CDR1 SGHAT and CDR2 FQNNGV. The V end lost 5 bases, the J end lost 4 bases, and 15 bases lay between the germline ends. The CDR3 is 15 residues long. CDR3 coding DNA: TGTGCCAGCAGCCTGGGACTTTCGAAGGGAAACACCATATATTTT. This codes for CASSLGLSKGNTIYF.